Listed here are 30 T cell receptor beta chains from one sample, sequenced in a study of blood T cell repertoires in COVID-19. Here immunoSEQ multiplex PCR was the method, and the copy in TCRdb shows in-frame clones only, minus some. The sample lists under 450,000 clones; 81% were seen once. The material sequenced was peripheral blood. These receptors came from a human donor with acute or convalescent COVID-19. The donor label of this sample is uncertain.

V and J are TRBV11-1 and TRBJ1-4; 7 nucleotides match TRBD1. The CDR3 is made up of 14 amino acids. Germline V gives CDR1 SGHAT, CDR2 FQDESV (reference sequence). J was trimmed by 5 bases and V by 3 bases; bases with no gene match: 3. This chain's CDR3 is CASSLGRGNEKLFF. The CDR3 DNA reads TGTGCCAGCAGCTTGGGCAGGGGGAATGAAAAACTGTTTTTT.

The chain joins TRBV18 to TRBJ2-2; D might be TRBD2 (6 bases). Per germline, CDR1 KGHSH and CDR2 LQKENI. This CDR3 has 15 residues. V gave up 3 bases and J gave up 0 bases, with 8 bases separating them. The CDR3 is CASSPRGSNTGELFF. The DNA of the CDR3 is TGTGCCAGCTCACCGCGGGGATCGAACACCGGGGAGCTGTTTTTT.

CDR3 nucleotide sequence: TGTGCCAGCAGTCTAAAACCGATTAATTATGGCTACACCTTC. It specifies CASSLKPINYGYTF. The gene calls are TRBV27 and TRBJ1-2; D is ambiguous. The V and J ends lost 5 bases and 5 bases respectively, with 15 bases between them. Germline CDR1 is MNHEY and CDR2 is SMNVEV (reference sequence). The CDR3 has 14 amino acids.

There are a few counts of this clone. The same CDR3 can be traced to other DNA sequences in this sample. J is TRBJ2-5 and V is TRBV18; a possible D gene is TRBD1 (5 bases). Trimming left V 2 bases short and J 4 bases short, with 8 bases between. Germline CDR1 is KGHSH and CDR2 is LQKENI. The CDR3 runs 13 residues. CDR3 nucleotide sequence: TGTGCCAGCTCACCAGGGCAGGGAGAGACCCAGTACTTC. It yields the protein CASSPGQGETQYF.

The chain has TRBV7-9 and TRBJ2-5, with a possible D match to TRBD1 (5 bases). V shed 0 bases and J shed 2 bases, with 13 bases lying between them. From germline, CDR1 is SEHNR and CDR2 FQNEAQ (reference sequence). The CDR3 loop spans 16 amino acids. CDR3 sequence: CASSLALVREQETQYF. The CDR3 coding sequence is TGTGCCAGCAGCTTAGCGCTAGTCAGGGAACAAGAGACCCAGTACTTC.

A single count supports this clone. The sample carries other DNA sequences with the same CDR3. The chain links TRBV18 to TRBJ1-5, with D hard to call. The CDR3 has 14 residues. In germline, CDR1 is KGHSH, CDR2 LQKENI. The V end lost 3 bases, the J end lost 0 bases, and 6 bases lay between the germline ends. The CDR3 DNA reads as TGTGCCAGCTCACCGGCAGGTAGCAATCAGCCCCAGCATTTT. Translated, it gives CASSPAGSNQPQHF.

V usage is TRBV2 and J usage is TRBJ2-1; 16 bases align to TRBD2. CDR1 is SNHLY and CDR2 is FYNNEI in the germline V gene. V gave up 6 bases and J gave up 6 bases; unmatched junction bases: 2. CDR3 length: 15 residues. CDR3 DNA: TGTGCCAGCAGCGGGACTAGCGGGGGGGCCAATGAGCAGTTCTTC. This codes for CASSGTSGGANEQFF. Full variable domain (remainder filled in from reference TRBV2 and TRBJ2-1): EPEVTQTPSHQVTQMGQEVILRCVPISNHLYFYWYRQILGQKVEFLVSFYNNEISEKSEIFDDQFSVERPDGSNFTLKIRSTKLEDSAMYFCASSGTSGGANEQFFGPGTRLTVL.

This clone was counted a few times. The chain carries TRBV4-2 and TRBJ1-1, with 7 bases that match TRBD1. This CDR3 comprises 15 residues. Germline V gene lookup returns CDR1 LGHNA and CDR2 YNFKEQ. V shed 4 bases and J 7 bases; nucleotides not matched to a gene: 12. The DNA for the CDR3 is TGTGCCAGCAGCCGAGAGAAGACAGGGCTGGATGAAGCTTTCTTT. This sequence encodes CASSREKTGLDEAFF.

V gene TRBV29-1 combines with J gene TRBJ1-1; no definite D call. The V gene lost 0 bases and the J gene lost 1 base, with 12 bases spanning the gap. Looked up from germline, CDR1 is SQVTM and CDR2 is ANQGSEA. The CDR3 consists of 15 residues. CDR3 nucleotide sequence: TGCAGCGTTGAAGAACGGGAAAAGGGGAACACTGAAGCTTTCTTT. Amino acids: CSVEEREKGNTEAFF.

The chain carries TRBV30 and TRBJ2-2, with a possible D match to TRBD2 (6 bases). Trimming removed 3 bases at V and 6 bases at J, with 11 bases between. The CDR3 runs to 13 residues. Germline-derived CDR1 and CDR2 are GTSNPN and SVGIG (reference sequence). CDR3 nucleotide sequence: TGTGCCTGGAGACGACTAGTTTCCGGGGAGCTGTTTTTT. Protein: CAWRRLVSGELFF.

Written as DNA, the CDR3 is TGTGCCAGCAGATCGACAGGGACCTATGGCTACACCTTC. Protein sequence: CASRSTGTYGYTF. This sequence joins TRBV6-5 and TRBJ1-2, with TRBD1 matching over 7 bases. Germline lookup yields CDR1 MNHEY and CDR2 SVGAGI. This CDR3 comprises 13 residues. Trimming removed 6 bases from V and 4 bases from J; junction bases left unmatched: 5.

The chain combines TRBV12-5 with TRBJ2-4; weak D call: TRBD1 (6 bases). Trimming cost V 1 base and J 13 bases, with 14 bases left between them. The CDR3 spans 13 residues. Per germline, CDR1 LGHNT and CDR2 FRNRAP. This chain's CDR3 is CASGLEMRTVQYF. In nucleotides, the CDR3 is TGTGCTAGTGGTTTGGAGATGAGGACAGTACAGTACTTC.

This chain uses TRBV18 with TRBJ2-7; D remains unclear. CDR3 length equals 14 residues. V was trimmed by 3 bases and J by 4 bases, leaving 13 bases between them. Germline CDR1 KGHSH, CDR2 LQKENI. This CDR3 is CASSPPTSPYEQYF. CDR3 bases: TGTGCCAGCTCACCCCCGACATCACCGTACGAGCAGTACTTC.

The rearrangement links TRBV30 to TRBJ1-1; D is unresolved. Germline V gene sequence: CDR1 GTSNPN, CDR2 SVGIG (reference sequence). This CDR3 is built from 12 residues. Trimming took 3 bases from V and 5 from J, leaving 10 bases between them. The CDR3 reads CAWRRLETEAFF. CDR3 coding DNA: TGTGCCTGGAGGAGACTGGAAACTGAAGCTTTCTTT.

The rearrangement uses TRBV6-5 and TRBJ2-3, with D uncertain. Germline CDR1 is MNHEY and CDR2 is SVGAGI. V lost 8 bases and J 0 bases, leaving 12 bases between the germline ends. The CDR3 consists of 14 residues. The DNA for the CDR3 is TGTGCCAGCGGCGTTCACGGGAGCACAGATACGCAGTATTTT. Its protein product is CASGVHGSTDTQYF.

V is TRBV2 and J is TRBJ1-1; D may be TRBD1 (6 bases). Germline loops: CDR1 SNHLY, CDR2 FYNNEI. The V gene lost 11 bases and the J gene lost 1 base, with 17 bases spanning the gap. The CDR3 totals 14 residues. In DNA, the CDR3 is TGTGCCTCCCCTAGGGGGTTTGGGAACACTGAAGCTTTCTTT. It encodes CASPRGFGNTEAFF.

V usage is TRBV23-1 and J usage is TRBJ2-1, with 8 nucleotides matching TRBD2. TRBV23-1 is recorded as an ORF, its role being uncertain. The CDR3 contains 15 residues. The V segment lost 8 bases and the J segment 8 bases; nucleotides outside the gene matches: 14. CDR3 nucleotide sequence: TGCGCCAGCGATCACCCAAGCGGGAGACGGGATGAGCAGTTCTTC. Protein product: CASDHPSGRRDEQFF.

The chain combines TRBV27 with TRBJ2-5, with 12 bases fitting TRBD2. In germline, CDR1 is MNHEY, CDR2 SMNVEV (reference sequence). J gave up 0 bases and V 6 bases, and 5 bases lay outside the gene matches. The CDR3 totals 16 residues. DNA for the CDR3: TGTGCCAGCAGGCCCACTAGCGGGGGGAACCAAGAGACCCAGTACTTC. Protein product: CASRPTSGGNQETQYF.

This chain connects TRBV28 to TRBJ2-2, with TRBD2 matching 15 bases. Looked up from germline, CDR1 is MDHEN and CDR2 is SYDVKM. This CDR3 has 20 residues. Unmatched junction bases numbered 10, after V lost 4 bases and J lost 1 base. The CDR3 DNA reads TGTGCCAGCAGTTCCTTCCCCGGGACTAGCGGGAGGAAGAACACCGGGGAGCTGTTTTTT. Its translation is CASSSFPGTSGRKNTGELFF. Combining the CDR3 with reference TRBV28 and TRBJ2-2 gives the whole variable domain DVKVTQSSRYLVKRTGEKVFLECVQDMDHENMFWYRQDPGLGLRLIYFSYDVKMKEKGDIPEGYSVSREKKERFSLILESASTNQTSMYLCASSSFPGTSGRKNTGELFFGEGSRLTVL.

This chain uses TRBV18 with TRBJ1-1; D is unresolved. The CDR3 contains 14 residues. CDR1 and CDR2 from the germline V gene are KGHSH and LQKENI. Trimming pared 2 bases from V and 2 bases from J, leaving 9 bases between. CDR3 residues: CASSPLGSNTEAFF. The CDR3 DNA sequence: TGTGCCAGCTCACCATTAGGGAGTAACACTGAAGCTTTCTTT.

V and J are TRBV6-5 and TRBJ2-7; 11 bases are shared with TRBD2. The germline V gene has CDR1 MNHEY and CDR2 SVGAGI. Germline trimming cut 5 bases from V and 3 bases from J; bases unmatched to any gene: 3. This CDR3 has 14 amino acids. The CDR3, as DNA: TGTGCCAGCAGTCACGGGACTAGCGGCTACGAGCAGTACTTC. It codes for CASSHGTSGYEQYF.

This clone came up once. The chain links TRBV27 to TRBJ2-1, with 10 bases lining up with TRBD1. The CDR3 contains 18 residues. CDR1 MNHEY and CDR2 SMNVEV come from the germline V gene (reference sequence). The J segment lost 0 bases and the V segment lost 6 bases, leaving 11 bases of the junction unmatched. The CDR3 loop reads CASRLTGTGAGSYNEQFF. DNA of the CDR3: TGTGCCAGCAGGCTGACCGGGACAGGGGCCGGCTCCTACAATGAGCAGTTCTTC.

This sequence joins TRBV5-5 and TRBJ1-2; 9 nucleotides agree with TRBD1. The CDR3 extends over 16 amino acids. V lost 7 bases and J lost 4; bases outside the gene matches: 14. Germline V gene data show CDR1 as SGHKS and CDR2 as YYEKEE (reference sequence). In DNA, the CDR3 is TGTGCCAGCCAGCTGGCTACAGGGACAGGGCCCTATGGCTACACCTTC. Amino acids: CASQLATGTGPYGYTF.

This chain joins TRBV6-5 and TRBJ1-2; 7 nucleotides align to TRBD1. The V gene end was trimmed by 7 bases and the J gene end by 0 bases; junction bases not matched to a gene: 2. The CDR3 is 13 residues long. Germline V gene lookup returns CDR1 MNHEY and CDR2 SVGAGI. This CDR3 is CASNRGSNYGYTF. The CDR3 DNA is TGTGCCAGCAACAGGGGATCTAACTATGGCTACACCTTC.

This clone was seen only once. V is TRBV5-6 and J is TRBJ1-1; D might be TRBD1 (5 bases). The CDR3 length is 14 residues. Germline lookup yields CDR1 SGHDT and CDR2 YYEEEE. Trimming took 4 bases from V and 0 from J, leaving 10 bases between them. Written as DNA, the CDR3 is TGTGCCAGCAGCCCGACAGTGATGAACACTGAAGCTTTCTTT. It is translated as CASSPTVMNTEAFF. The whole variable domain, remainder taken from reference TRBV5-6 and TRBJ1-1, is DAGVTQSPTHLIKTRGQQVTLRCSPKSGHDTVSWYQQALGQGPQFIFQYYEEEERQRGNFPDRFSGHQFPNYSSELNVNALLLGDSALYLCASSPTVMNTEAFFGQGTRLTVV.

This clone was observed a few times. The gene calls are TRBV6-1 and TRBJ2-2; the D is unclear. Trimming took 1 base from V and 4 from J, leaving 4 bases between them. The CDR3 is 13 amino acids. Germline loops: CDR1 MNHNS, CDR2 SASEGT. The CDR3: CASSEVITGELFF. The CDR3 DNA reads TGTGCCAGCAGTGAAGTCATCACCGGGGAGCTGTTTTTT.

This clone was picked up one time. The chain joins TRBV28 to TRBJ1-1; 8 bases are shared with TRBD1. There are 15 residues in the CDR3. V trimming: 7 bases; J trimming: 3 bases; junction bases outside the gene matches: 10. CDR1 and CDR2 (germline): MDHEN, SYDVKM. CDR3 in DNA: TGTGCCAGCATGGGACAGGTGTTTTGGGACACTGAAGCTTTCTTT. It translates to CASMGQVFWDTEAFF.

This chain joins TRBV7-8 and TRBJ2-6, with D perhaps matching TRBD1 (6 bases). The CDR3 is 16 amino acids. Germline assignment: CDR1 SGHVS and CDR2 FQNEAQ. Trimming shortened V by 5 bases and J by 9 bases, and 20 bases separated the two germline ends. The CDR3 bases are TGTGCCAGCAGCCCCCGAGACAGGCCGATCCTCAACGTCCTGACTTTC. Protein product: CASSPRDRPILNVLTF.

The J gene is TRBJ1-6, the V gene TRBV7-9; 9 nucleotides align to TRBD1. Germline V gives CDR1 SEHNR, CDR2 FQNEAQ (reference sequence). Losses at the gene ends were 4 bases for V and 5 bases for J; bases not matched to a gene: 3. This CDR3 region has 15 residues. CDR3 nucleotide sequence: TGTGCCAGCAGCTCGACAGGGGGACATAATTCACCCCTCCACTTT. It translates to CASSSTGGHNSPLHF.

This clone was seen only a few times. Germline and junction disagree at one end, which may indicate a read error. V is TRBV6-2 or TRBV6-3 and J is TRBJ2-4; TRBD2 matches at 14 bases. The CDR3 sequence is 15 residues long. Germline CDR1 is MNHEY and CDR2 is SVGEGT. In DNA form, the CDR3 reads TGTGCCAGCAGTTACTCGGGACTAGCGGGAGTCGCCCCTCGATTC. Translating gives CASSYSGLAGVAPRF.